Shown below are 20 T cell receptor beta chains from a single sample sequenced in a study of T cells in Graves' hyperthyroidism and ophthalmopathy. RNA transcripts served as the template for amplifying TCR beta CDR3 regions. An initial round of RT-PCR targeting the TCR CDR3 relied on the HTBI primer set. TCRdb analysed the multiplex PCR reads with MiXCR anew, one entry per CDR3 protein. The sample includes approximately 330,000 distinct CDR3 sequences, 15% to 20% of them seen just once. Sequencing input: blood. These receptors came from a woman in her forties or fifties with Graves' hyperthyroidism.

This chain uses TRBV20-1 with TRBJ1-1; perhaps TRBD1 as D (6 bases). The CDR3 totals 15 residues. V was clipped by 7 bases and J by 2 bases, with 20 bases between them. In germline, CDR1 is DFQATT, CDR2 SNEGSKA (reference sequence). In nucleotides, the CDR3 is TGCAGTGTTAGGGGGGGGGGGCAAAGAAACACTGAAGCTTTCTTT. This gives the protein CSVRGGGQRNTEAFF.

This clonotype has ten or more counts. The chain joins TRBV11-2 to TRBJ2-7, with no clear D. CDR1 is SGHAT and CDR2 is FQNNGV in the germline V gene. This CDR3 has 14 amino acids. V dropped 3 bases and J dropped 4 bases, with 13 bases sitting between them. This CDR3 reads CASSFLHTRYEQYV. The CDR3 DNA reads TGTGCCAGCAGCTTCCTACACACACGTTACGAGCAGTACGTC.

This clonotype came up many times. The CDR3 is CASSKTSGSISYEQYF. The CDR3 nucleotides are TGTGCCAGCAGCAAGACTAGCGGGAGTATCTCCTACGAGCAGTACTTC. The chain combines TRBV7-2 with TRBJ2-7; 12 nucleotides match TRBD2. Germline CDR1 and CDR2: SGHTA and FQGNSA. The V gene end was trimmed by 5 bases and the J gene end by 0 bases; junction bases not matched to a gene: 5. The CDR3 loop spans 16 amino acids.

This clonotype was counted a few times. The V and J genes are TRBV5-1 and TRBJ2-2, with D hard to call. This CDR3 has 15 amino acids. The ends were cut back, 0 bases at V and 6 bases at J, with 12 bases in the middle. From germline, CDR1 is SGHRS and CDR2 YFSETQ. CDR3 sequence: CASSLVGFPPGELFF. Here the CDR3 DNA reads TGCGCCAGCAGCTTGGTGGGGTTCCCTCCCGGGGAGCTGTTTTTT.

This sequence joins TRBV6-5 and TRBJ2-3, with TRBD2 matching over 8 bases. Trimming at V came to 2 bases and at J to 4 bases, leaving 5 bases not matched to a gene. Germline V gives CDR1 MNHEY, CDR2 SVGAGI. CDR3 size: 15 residues. The CDR3 protein is CASSYRGLEADTQYF. CDR3 nucleotide sequence: TGTGCCAGCAGTTACCGGGGACTAGAGGCAGATACGCAGTATTTT.

This clonotype showed up many times. As DNA, the CDR3 is TGTGCCAGCAGTGAGGGAGTGAACAGATCTAATGAAAAACTGTTTTTT. As protein: CASSEGVNRSNEKLFF. The chain joins TRBV6-1 to TRBJ1-4; D unclear. V gave up 3 bases and J gave up 3 bases, with 14 bases separating them. Germline-derived CDR1 and CDR2 are MNHNS and SASEGT. The CDR3 spans 16 residues.

This clonotype was seen many times. The chain carries TRBV18 and TRBJ1-2, with D possibly matching TRBD1 (6 bases). The CDR3 is 15 residues long. The V gene's germline CDR1 is KGHSH and CDR2 LQKENI. Trimming left V 5 bases short and J 2 bases short, with 15 bases between. The CDR3 region is CASSINRGANYGYTF. Here the CDR3 DNA reads TGTGCCAGCTCAATAAACCGGGGGGCGAACTATGGCTACACCTTC.

The chain joins TRBV5-5 to TRBJ1-4, with no clear D. The V gene lost 4 bases and the J gene lost 0 bases, with 13 bases spanning the gap. In germline, CDR1 is SGHKS, CDR2 YYEKEE (reference sequence). CDR3 length: 16 residues. In DNA, the CDR3 is TGTGCCAGCAGCCTGGGCCTCCTCCCAACTAATGAAAAACTGTTTTTT. Its translation: CASSLGLLPTNEKLFF. The whole variable domain, filled in from reference TRBV5-5 and TRBJ1-4, reads DAGVTQSPTHLIKTRGQQVTLRCSPISGHKSVSWYQQVLGQGPQFIFQYYEKEERGRGNFPDRFSARQFPNYSSELNVNALLLGDSALYLCASSLGLLPTNEKLFFGSGTQLSVL.

Remarks on this clonotype: Germline and junction disagree at one end, which may indicate a read error. The rearrangement uses TRBV6-2 or TRBV6-3 and TRBJ1-4, with 7 nucleotides matching TRBD1. Germline V CDR1 and CDR2: MNHEY, SVGEGT. The CDR3 is 15 residues long. The CDR3: CASSDSGGTNEKLFF. The DNA of the CDR3 is TGTGCCAGCAGTGACTCAGGGGGGACTAATGAAAAACTGTTTTTT.

This clonotype was recorded a few times. The chain employs TRBV20-1 and TRBJ2-7; maybe TRBD2 (6 bases). This CDR3 is 14 amino acids long. The V and J ends lost 1 base and 5 bases respectively, with 15 bases between them. Germline V gives CDR1 DFQATT, CDR2 SNEGSKA (reference sequence). CDR3 sequence: CSARGTTSLDEQYF. The CDR3 DNA follows: TGCAGTGCTAGAGGCACCACTAGCTTGGACGAGCAGTACTTC.

There are a few counts of this clonotype. The chain joins TRBV18 to TRBJ1-2, with 10 bases lining up with TRBD1. The J segment lost 8 bases and the V segment lost 3 bases, leaving 3 bases of the junction unmatched. Germline values: CDR1 KGHSH, CDR2 LQKENI. CDR3 length equals 13 residues. DNA of the CDR3: TGTGCCAGCTCACCCCGGGACAGGGGAGGCTACACCTTC. Translated: CASSPRDRGGYTF. The whole variable domain, filled in from reference TRBV18 and TRBJ1-2, reads NAGVMQNPRHLVRRRGQEARLRCSPMKGHSHVYWYRQLPEEGLKFMVYLQKENIIDESGMPKERFSAEFPKEGPSILRIQQVVRGDSAAYFCASSPRDRGGYTFGSGTRLTVV.

The table lists this clonotype with a count of one. This sequence may be a read error, since a much larger clone differs from it by one base. This sequence joins TRBV29-1 and TRBJ2-7; perhaps D is TRBD1 or TRBD2 (5 bases each). CDR3 length: 11 residues. Germline values: CDR1 SQVTM, CDR2 ANQGSEA. CDR3 nucleotides: TGCAGCGTTGAACGGGGCAACGAGCGGTACTTC. It codes for CSVERGNERYF.

The chain is built from TRBV20-1 and TRBJ2-3; D is possibly TRBD2 (7 bases). Germline CDR1 reads DFQATT; CDR2 reads SNEGSKA (reference sequence). V dropped 4 bases and J dropped 6 bases, with 14 bases sitting between them. This CDR3 spans 13 amino acids. The CDR3 sequence: CSAKGGGRDTQYF. CDR3 DNA sequence: TGCAGTGCTAAAGGGGGGGGCAGGGATACGCAGTATTTT.

This clonotype was seen at least ten times. The rearrangement uses TRBV18 and TRBJ1-2; possible D gene TRBD1, 5 bases. CDR1 KGHSH and CDR2 LQKENI come from the germline V gene. V dropped 4 bases and J dropped 6 bases, with 9 bases sitting between them. The CDR3 covers 12 residues. The CDR3 protein is CASSQWGDGYTF. For the CDR3, the DNA is TGTGCCAGCTCACAATGGGGGGATGGCTACACCTTC.

This clonotype has a handful of counts. This sequence joins TRBV2 and TRBJ2-1; D is uncertain. Germline CDR1 reads SNHLY; CDR2 reads FYNNEI. This CDR3 region has 13 residues. The V end lost 3 bases, the J end lost 4 bases, and 7 bases lay between the germline ends. As DNA, the CDR3 is TGTGCCAGCAGTGAGGATCAGTACAATGAGCAGTTCTTC. This sequence encodes CASSEDQYNEQFF.

This clonotype was found many times. The chain uses TRBV20-1 and TRBJ2-7; D perhaps matches TRBD2 (6 bases). The germline CDR1 and CDR2 sequences are DFQATT and SNEGSKA (reference sequence). The CDR3 is 11 amino acids. The CDR3 bases are TGCAGGCCCCGGCGGGGCGACGAGCAGTACGTC. Translated, it gives CRPRRGDEQYV.

This chain uses TRBV12-3 or TRBV12-4 with TRBJ2-3; 10 nucleotides agree with TRBD1. V lost 5 bases to trimming and J lost 4 bases; unmatched junction nucleotides: 6. The CDR3 runs 15 residues. CDR3 DNA sequence: TGTGCCAGCAGTCCCTCGGACAGGGGGTCAGATACGCAGTATTTT. Translation gives CASSPSDRGSDTQYF.

This clonotype showed up many times. This chain links TRBV12-3 or TRBV12-4 with TRBJ2-3; maybe TRBD2 (6 bases). CDR3 length equals 15 residues. V was cut by 1 base and J by 6 bases, with 14 bases left in between. The DNA of the CDR3 is TGTGCCAGCAGTTTAGGGATAGCGGTGGGGGATACGCAGTATTTT. Translation gives CASSLGIAVGDTQYF.

In its sample, this clonotype was seen a few times. The chain uses TRBV7-6 and TRBJ1-2; D is perhaps TRBD1 (5 bases). The ends were cut back, 1 base at V and 5 bases at J, with 11 bases in the middle. CDR1 is SGHVS and CDR2 is FNYEAQ in the germline V gene. The CDR3 consists of 14 residues. DNA for the CDR3: TGTGCCAGCAGCTTAGAAACCGGGGGATATGGCTACACCTTC. Its protein product is CASSLETGGYGYTF.

This sequence joins TRBV7-9 and TRBJ2-7, with D unclear. Trimming took off 6 bases at V and 7 bases at J, with 13 bases between the two ends. Germline CDR1 reads SEHNR; CDR2 reads FQNEAQ (reference sequence). There are 12 residues in the CDR3. This CDR3 is CASSPPLGEQYF. The CDR3 bases are TGTGCCAGCAGTCCACCCCTGGGGGAGCAGTACTTC.